This entry describes one T cell receptor (beta chain). Antigen unknown. Method: immunoSEQ multiplex PCR; TCRdb's copy keeps in-frame clones and lacks some. The sample has under 35,000 clones; around 93% are singletons. Trimming pared 5 bases from V and 2 bases from J, leaving 14 bases between. Germline loops: CDR1 KGHSH, CDR2 LQKENI. The CDR3 length is 15 residues. These data come from a study of T cells in localized non-small cell lung cancer. Points from the study as a whole: Longer survival (overall) was linked to higher T cell density in blood.

The source is a female donor aged 60 or older with stage I lung adenocarcinoma. This rearrangement joins TRBV18 to TRBJ2-3, with D possibly being TRBD1 (6 bases). Sequenced here: peripheral blood, sampled before any cancer treatment. CDR3 nucleotides: TGTGCCAGCTCAACCGTACAGGGACACACAGATACGCAGTATTTT. It translates to CASSTVQGHTDTQYF.